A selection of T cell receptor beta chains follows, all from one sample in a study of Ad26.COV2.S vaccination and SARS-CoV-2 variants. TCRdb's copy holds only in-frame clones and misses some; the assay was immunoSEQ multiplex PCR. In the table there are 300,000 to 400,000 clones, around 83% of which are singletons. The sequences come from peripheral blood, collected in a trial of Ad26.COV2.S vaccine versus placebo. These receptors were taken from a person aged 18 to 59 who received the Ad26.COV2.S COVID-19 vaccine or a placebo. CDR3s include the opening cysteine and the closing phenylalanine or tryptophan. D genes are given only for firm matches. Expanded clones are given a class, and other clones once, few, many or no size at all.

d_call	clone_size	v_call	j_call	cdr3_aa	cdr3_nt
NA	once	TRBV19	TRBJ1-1	CASSIDSNTEAFF	TGTGCCAGTAGTATAGACAGCAACACTGAAGCTTTCTTT
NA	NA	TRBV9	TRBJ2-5	CASSPEGRGRLETQYF	TGTGCCAGCAGCCCTGAAGGGAGGGGGCGATTGGAGACCCAGTACTTC
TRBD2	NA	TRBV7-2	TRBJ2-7	CASSFGGVTYEQYF	TGTGCCAGCAGCTTCGGGGGGGTTACATACGAGCAGTACTTC
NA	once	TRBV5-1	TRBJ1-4	CASSGGAANEKLFF	TGCGCCAGCAGCGGGGGGGCGGCTAATGAAAAACTGTTTTTT
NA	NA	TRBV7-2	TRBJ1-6	CASSLGHATRGYNSPLHF	TGTGCCAGCAGCTTGGGACATGCTACTAGAGGGTATAATTCACCCCTCCACTTT
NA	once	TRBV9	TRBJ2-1	CASSLARGAYNEQFF	TGTGCCAGCAGCCTCGCTCGCGGGGCATACAATGAGCAGTTCTTC
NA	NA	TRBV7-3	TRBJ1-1	CASSFGENTEAFF	TGTGCCAGCAGCTTCGGTGAGAACACTGAAGCTTTCTTT
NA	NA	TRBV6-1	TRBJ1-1	CASSEDSNREWNTEAFF	TGTGCCAGCAGTGAAGATAGTAACAGAGAGTGGAACACTGAAGCTTTCTTT
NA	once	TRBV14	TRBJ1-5	CASSQDTAEPPTHSNQPQHF	TGTGCCAGCAGCCAAGATACGGCAGAGCCCCCGACCCATAGCAATCAGCCCCAGCATTTT
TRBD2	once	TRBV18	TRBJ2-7	CASSPGGIEQYF	TGTGCCAGCTCCCCCGGGGGGATCGAGCAGTACTTC
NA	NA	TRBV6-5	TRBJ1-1	CASSYSPGVTEAFF	TGTGCCAGCAGTTACTCGCCAGGGGTCACTGAAGCTTTCTTT
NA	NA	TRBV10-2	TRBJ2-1	CATRGAGINEQFF	TGCGCCACCAGGGGGGCCGGTATCAATGAGCAGTTCTTC
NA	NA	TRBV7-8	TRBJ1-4	CASRSPGEKLFF	TGTGCCAGCAGATCGCCGGGGGAAAAACTGTTTTTT
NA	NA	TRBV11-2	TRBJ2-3	CASSPPAGTDTQYF	TGTGCCAGCAGCCCCCCCGCCGGCACAGATACGCAGTATTTT
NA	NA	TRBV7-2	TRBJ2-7	CASSSDRYYEQYF	TGTGCCAGCAGCTCCGACAGGTACTACGAGCAGTACTTC
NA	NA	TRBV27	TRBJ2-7	CASSLSRVMGKYEQYF	TGTGCCAGCAGTTTATCAAGGGTTATGGGAAAGTACGAGCAGTACTTC
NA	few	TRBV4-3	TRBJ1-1	CASSQVRTDTEAFF	TGCGCCAGCAGCCAAGTTCGGACAGACACTGAAGCTTTCTTT
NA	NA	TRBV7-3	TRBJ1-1	CASSSGSYLNTEAFF	TGTGCCAGCAGCTCCGGGAGCTATTTGAACACTGAAGCTTTCTTT
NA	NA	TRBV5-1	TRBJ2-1	CASSKSWLDNEQFF	TGCGCCAGCAGCAAAAGCTGGCTAGACAATGAGCAGTTCTTC
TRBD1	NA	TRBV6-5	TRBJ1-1	CASSYSDRGPGAFF	TGTGCCAGCAGTTACTCGGACAGGGGCCCAGGAGCTTTCTTT
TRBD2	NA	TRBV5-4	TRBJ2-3	CASSLVVAGFTDTQYF	TGTGCCAGCAGCTTGGTAGTAGCGGGGTTCACAGATACGCAGTATTTT
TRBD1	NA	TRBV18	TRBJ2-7	CASSPSQGVHEQYF	TGTGCCAGCTCACCAAGCCAGGGGGTTCACGAGCAGTACTTC
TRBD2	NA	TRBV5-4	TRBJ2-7	CASSKGTGGYEQYF	TGTGCCAGCAGCAAGGGGACGGGAGGTTACGAGCAGTACTTC
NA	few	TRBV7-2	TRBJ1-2	CASSLKMANYGYTF	TGTGCCAGCAGCCTAAAGATGGCGAACTATGGCTACACCTTC
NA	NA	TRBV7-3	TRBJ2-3	CASSLSGKPTDTQYF	TGTGCCAGCAGCTTATCAGGGAAACCCACAGATACGCAGTATTTT
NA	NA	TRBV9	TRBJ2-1	CASRGSASSYNEQFF	TGTGCCAGCAGGGGGTCGGCTTCATCGTACAATGAGCAGTTCTTC
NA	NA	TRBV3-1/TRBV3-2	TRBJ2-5	CASRLAVSQETQYF	TGTGCCAGCAGGTTAGCGGTCTCGCAAGAGACCCAGTACTTC
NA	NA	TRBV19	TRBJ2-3	CASSITSIVGFADTQYF	TGTGCCAGTAGTATAACGTCCATCGTCGGCTTCGCAGATACGCAGTATTTT
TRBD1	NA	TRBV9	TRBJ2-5	CASSPNTGAVRSRLETQYF	TGTGCCAGCAGCCCAAACACAGGGGCAGTACGAAGCAGGCTAGAGACCCAGTACTTC
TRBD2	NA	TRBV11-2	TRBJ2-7	CASSFRLAPEQYF	TGTGCCAGCAGCTTCAGACTAGCCCCCGAGCAGTACTTC
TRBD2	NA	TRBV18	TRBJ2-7	CASSPGGVILRDEQYF	TGTGCCAGCTCACCAGGGGGGGTAATATTACGTGACGAGCAGTACTTC
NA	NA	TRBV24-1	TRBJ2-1	CATREVYEFF	TGTGCCACCAGGGAGGTGTATGAGTTCTTC
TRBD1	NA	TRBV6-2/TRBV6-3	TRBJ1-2	CASSYPGQVGAYGYTF	TGTGCCAGCAGTTATCCGGGACAGGTTGGGGCCTATGGCTACACCTTC
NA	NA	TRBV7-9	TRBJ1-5	CASSLAGGTGDQPQHF	TGTGCCAGCAGCTTAGCGGGGGGGACCGGCGATCAGCCCCAGCATTTT
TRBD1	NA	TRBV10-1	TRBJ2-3	CASSFDGTATDTQYF	TGCGCCAGCAGTTTTGACGGGACAGCCACAGATACGCAGTATTTT
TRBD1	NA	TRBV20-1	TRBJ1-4	CSASEQGEKLFF	TGCAGTGCTAGTGAACAGGGGGAAAAACTGTTTTTT
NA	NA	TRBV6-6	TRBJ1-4	CASSYFQGELFF	TGTGCCAGCAGTTACTTTCAGGGCGAACTGTTTTTT
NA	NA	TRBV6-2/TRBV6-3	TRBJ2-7	CASSRPLRAAYEQYF	TGTGCCAGCAGTAGACCGCTGAGGGCAGCCTACGAGCAGTACTTC
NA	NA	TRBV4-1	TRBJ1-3	CASSQDKGRMNSGNTIYF	TGCGCCAGCAGCCAAGATAAAGGTCGGATGAACTCTGGAAACACCATATATTTT
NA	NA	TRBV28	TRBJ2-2	CASSELRDAGPGELFF	TGTGCCAGCAGTGAGCTTAGGGACGCAGGTCCCGGGGAGCTGTTTTTT
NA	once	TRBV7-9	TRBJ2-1	CASSLVLLVDEQFF	TGTGCCAGCAGCTTAGTGTTGCTGGTCGATGAGCAGTTCTTC
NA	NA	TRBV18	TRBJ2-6	CASSGPALLSGANVLTF	TGTGCCAGCTCAGGCCCAGCTCTCCTCTCTGGGGCCAACGTCCTGACTTTC
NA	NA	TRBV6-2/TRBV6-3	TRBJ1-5	CASSFHTGNQPQHF	TGTGCCAGCAGTTTTCACACAGGCAATCAGCCCCAGCATTTT
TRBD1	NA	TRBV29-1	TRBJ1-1	CSVAQGARFTEAFF	TGCAGCGTAGCTCAGGGGGCAAGGTTCACTGAAGCTTTCTTT
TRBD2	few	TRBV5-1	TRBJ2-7	CASRSAGGPTYEQYF	TGCGCCAGCAGATCAGCGGGGGGCCCTACCTACGAGCAGTACTTC
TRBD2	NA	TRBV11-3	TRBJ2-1	CASSPGLGAGDLYNEQFF	TGTGCCAGCAGCCCCGGTCTGGGAGCGGGGGACCTCTACAATGAGCAGTTCTTC